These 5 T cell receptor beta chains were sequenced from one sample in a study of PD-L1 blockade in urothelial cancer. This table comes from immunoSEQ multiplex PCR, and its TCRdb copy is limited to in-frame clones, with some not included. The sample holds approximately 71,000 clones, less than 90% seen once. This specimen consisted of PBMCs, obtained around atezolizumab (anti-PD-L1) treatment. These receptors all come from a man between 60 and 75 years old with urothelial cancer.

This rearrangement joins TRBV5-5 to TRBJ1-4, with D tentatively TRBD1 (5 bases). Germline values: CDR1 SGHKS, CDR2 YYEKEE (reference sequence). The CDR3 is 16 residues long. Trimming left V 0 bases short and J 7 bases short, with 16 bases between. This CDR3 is CASSLEATGGGEKLFF. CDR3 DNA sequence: TGTGCCAGCAGCTTGGAGGCTACGGGGGGTGGTGAAAAACTGTTTTTT.

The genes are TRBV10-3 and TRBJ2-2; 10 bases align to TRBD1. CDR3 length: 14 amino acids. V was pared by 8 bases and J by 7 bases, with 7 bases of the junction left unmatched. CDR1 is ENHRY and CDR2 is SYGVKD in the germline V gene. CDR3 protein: CAIWETGGFGELFF. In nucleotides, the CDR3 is TGTGCCATCTGGGAGACAGGGGGCTTCGGGGAGCTGTTTTTT.

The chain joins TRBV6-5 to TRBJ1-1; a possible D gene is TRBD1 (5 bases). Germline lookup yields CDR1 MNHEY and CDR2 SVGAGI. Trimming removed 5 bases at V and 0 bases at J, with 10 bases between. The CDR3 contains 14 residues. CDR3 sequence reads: CASSAGLMNTEAFF. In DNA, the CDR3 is TGTGCCAGCAGTGCGGGACTGATGAACACTGAAGCTTTCTTT.

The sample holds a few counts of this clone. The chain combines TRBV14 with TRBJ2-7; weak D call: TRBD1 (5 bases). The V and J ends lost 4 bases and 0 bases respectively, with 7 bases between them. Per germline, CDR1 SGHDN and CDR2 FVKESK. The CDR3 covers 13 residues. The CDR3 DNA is TGTGCCAGCAGCCGCAGGGACTCCTACGAGCAGTACTTC. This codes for CASSRRDSYEQYF.

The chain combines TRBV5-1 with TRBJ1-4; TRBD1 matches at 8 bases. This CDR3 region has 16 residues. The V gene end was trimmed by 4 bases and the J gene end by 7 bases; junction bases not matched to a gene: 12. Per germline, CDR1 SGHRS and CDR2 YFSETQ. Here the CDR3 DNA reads TGCGCCAGCAGCAAACCAGACAGGGGAACCGGTGAAAAACTGTTTTTT. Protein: CASSKPDRGTGEKLFF.